Included here is one T cell receptor beta chain sequence, with context. Clones were sequenced by immunoSEQ multiplex PCR, and TCRdb holds only the in-frame ones, with some missing. The table has around 260,000 clones, 90% seen once. The CDR3 totals 16 residues. From germline, CDR1 is MNHEY and CDR2 SMNVEV (reference sequence). After removal of 5 bases from V and 0 bases from J, the junction contained 7 bases not matched to a gene. This record belongs to a study of cytomegalovirus exposure and HLA in healthy donors. Study context: The use of the same platform for the 95 to 150 validation repertoires and the approximately 730 first-cohort repertoires was reported by a later analysis.

The sequence derives from a woman in her twenties or thirties in good health and CMV-seronegative. J is TRBJ2-4 and V is TRBV27, with 7 bases lining up with TRBD2. The sequencing input was PBMCs. This CDR3 is CASSTLLALAKNIQYF. The CDR3 coding sequence is TGTGCCAGCAGTACACTACTAGCGTTAGCCAAAAACATTCAGTACTTC.